This TCR beta chain was identified during a study of blood T cell repertoires in COVID-19. Study information: Sites in the United States, Italy and Spain provided acute and convalescent COVID-19 samples. Nucleic acid was either cDNA or gDNA, and it came from T cells, B-cell-depleted T cells, or PBMCs.

This clone was detected only a few times. The CDR3 has 14 amino acids. V was shortened by 4 bases and J by 6 bases, with 15 bases between the two germline ends. CDR1 is LNHDA and CDR2 is SQIVND in the germline V gene (reference sequence). Authors' processing steps: Estimation of nucleated cell counts was performed using reference gene primer amplification. Sequencing used immunoSEQ multiplex PCR; TCRdb keeps in-frame clones, though not all of them. The V and J calls and clone size were taken over from that table, and D and trimming were inferred from the DNA. Of 200,000 to 250,000 clones detected, around four fifths appear once; the ten largest clones hold about 2.5%.

This receptor was identified in a woman between 65 and 79 years old with active or convalescent COVID-19. This chain joins TRBV19 and TRBJ1-1; D is perhaps TRBD1 (5 bases). Sequencing input: peripheral blood. In DNA form, the CDR3 reads TGTGCCAGTAGTACCCGATGGGGGAGGCCTGAAGCTTTCTTT. This translates into CASSTRWGRPEAFF.